These 10 T cell receptor beta chains originate from one sample sequenced in a study of intratumoral heterogeneity in liver cancer. Libraries were prepared through the immunoSEQ multiplex PCR assay. TCRdb's version of the immuneACCESS table is confined to in-frame rearrangements and falls short of the full clone set. An unresolved V gene accounts for under half of the shortfall where checked; the remainder is of unknown origin. The sample has fewer than 6,500 clones on record, approximately 71% of them singletons. The ten largest clonotypes hold roughly two fifths of the sample. The H label marked samples taken from distinct, geographically separated regions of the hepatocellular carcinoma nodule. The starting material was tumor tissue, obtained before any cancer treatment. The origin of the receptors is a woman aged 70-85 years with hepatocellular carcinoma.

The table lists this clone with a count of one. The chain carries TRBV28 and TRBJ1-1; a possible D gene is TRBD1 (5 bases). CDR3 length: 13 amino acids. Germline V gives CDR1 MDHEN, CDR2 SYDVKM. With 6 bases removed from V and 3 bases from J, the gap between germline ends came to 11 bases. The CDR3 reads CASRRGTYTEAFF. DNA for the CDR3: TGTGCCAGCAGACGTGGGACTTACACTGAAGCTTTCTTT.

The chain combines TRBV2 with TRBJ2-3; D not resolved. Between the trimmed V and J ends, which lost 7 bases and 6 bases, there was a span of 17 bases. In germline, CDR1 is SNHLY, CDR2 FYNNEI. This CDR3 is 14 amino acids long. CDR3 region: CASTVGPQGDTQYF. The CDR3 coding sequence is TGTGCCAGCACCGTCGGGCCTCAAGGGGATACGCAGTATTTT.

The V call is TRBV7-3, the J call TRBJ2-5; D might be TRBD2 (7 bases). Germline V gives CDR1 SGHTA, CDR2 FQGTGA. The CDR3 sequence is 15 residues long. V was pared by 0 bases and J by 5 bases, with 13 bases between. The CDR3 reads CASSLTGGARETQYF. CDR3 DNA sequence: TGTGCCAGCAGCTTAACTGGGGGGGCCCGGGAGACCCAGTACTTC.

This clone was seen more than once but under ten times. The J gene is TRBJ2-3, the V gene TRBV19; 14 bases fit TRBD2. The V and J ends lost 6 bases and 1 base, in that order; junction bases with no gene match: 9. Germline assignment: CDR1 LNHDA and CDR2 SQIVND (reference sequence). This CDR3 has 18 residues. The CDR3 loop is CASSRGLAGVGGTDTQYF. CDR3 sequence (DNA): TGTGCCAGTAGCCGGGGACTAGCGGGAGTAGGTGGCACAGATACGCAGTATTTT.

The CDR3, as DNA: TGTGCCAGCTCACCATTTGGGTCCGAGCAGTACTTC. Its translation is CASSPFGSEQYF. This chain links TRBV18 with TRBJ2-7; no clear D. Germline values: CDR1 KGHSH, CDR2 LQKENI. The V end was cut by 2 bases, the J end by 6 bases, with 8 bases between. This CDR3 comprises 12 residues.

The table lists this clone with a count of one. The chain is built from TRBV19 and TRBJ2-1; 12 bases line up with TRBD2. Germline CDR1 reads LNHDA; CDR2 reads SQIVND (reference sequence). This CDR3 has 17 residues. V trimming: 8 bases; J trimming: 7 bases; junction bases outside the gene matches: 15. CDR3 region: CASAGGRLAGASNEQFF. DNA of the CDR3: TGTGCCAGTGCCGGGGGGAGACTAGCGGGAGCCTCGAATGAGCAGTTCTTC.

The genes are TRBV20-1 and TRBJ2-1; possibly TRBD1 for D (5 bases). Deletions cut 1 base from V and 8 bases from J, with 6 bases between. CDR3 length: 11 residues. Germline CDR1 and CDR2: DFQATT and SNEGSKA (reference sequence). DNA for the CDR3: TGCAGTGCTAGAGCAGGGCATGAGCAGTTCTTC. The encoded protein is CSARAGHEQFF.

The chain is built from TRBV5-6 and TRBJ1-4, with 8 bases that match TRBD1. Germline CDR1 and CDR2: SGHDT and YYEEEE. V lost 0 bases to trimming and J lost 10 bases; unmatched junction nucleotides: 8. CDR3 length: 15 amino acids. CDR3 nucleotide sequence: TGTGCCAGCAGCTTGGCCGGGACAGGCGTCGGAAAACTGTTTTTT. This codes for CASSLAGTGVGKLFF.

This clone was seen a few times. This chain links TRBV6-5 with TRBJ1-5, with D unresolved. Trimming pared 0 bases from V and 2 bases from J, leaving 8 bases between. The CDR3 runs to 15 residues. The germline CDR1 and CDR2 sequences are MNHEY and SVGAGI. CDR3 sequence reads: CASSYSSYGNQPQHF. The CDR3 DNA is TGTGCCAGCAGTTACTCGAGTTACGGCAATCAGCCCCAGCATTTT.

This sequence joins TRBV28 and TRBJ1-2, with D possibly matching TRBD1 (6 bases). The ends were cut back, 6 bases at V and 4 bases at J, with 15 bases in the middle. Germline V gene lookup returns CDR1 MDHEN and CDR2 SYDVKM. The CDR3 is 14 amino acids. The CDR3 is CASSHPDRPYGYTF. The CDR3 DNA follows: TGTGCCAGCAGCCACCCTGACAGGCCCTATGGCTACACCTTC.